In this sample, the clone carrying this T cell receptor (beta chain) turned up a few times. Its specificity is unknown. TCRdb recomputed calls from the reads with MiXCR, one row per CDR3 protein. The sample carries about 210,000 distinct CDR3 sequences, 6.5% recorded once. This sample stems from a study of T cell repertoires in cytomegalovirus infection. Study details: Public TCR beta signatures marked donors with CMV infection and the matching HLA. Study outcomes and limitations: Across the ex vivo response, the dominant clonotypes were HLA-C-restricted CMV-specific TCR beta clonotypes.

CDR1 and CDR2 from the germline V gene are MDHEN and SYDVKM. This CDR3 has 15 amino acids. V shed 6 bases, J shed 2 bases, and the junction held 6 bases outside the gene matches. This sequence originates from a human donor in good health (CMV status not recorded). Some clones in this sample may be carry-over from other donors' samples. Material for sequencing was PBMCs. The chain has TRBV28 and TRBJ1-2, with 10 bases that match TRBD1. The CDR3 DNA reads TGTGCCAGCAGGGGACAGGGGACAGGGAACTATGGCTACACCTTC. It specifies CASRGQGTGNYGYTF.